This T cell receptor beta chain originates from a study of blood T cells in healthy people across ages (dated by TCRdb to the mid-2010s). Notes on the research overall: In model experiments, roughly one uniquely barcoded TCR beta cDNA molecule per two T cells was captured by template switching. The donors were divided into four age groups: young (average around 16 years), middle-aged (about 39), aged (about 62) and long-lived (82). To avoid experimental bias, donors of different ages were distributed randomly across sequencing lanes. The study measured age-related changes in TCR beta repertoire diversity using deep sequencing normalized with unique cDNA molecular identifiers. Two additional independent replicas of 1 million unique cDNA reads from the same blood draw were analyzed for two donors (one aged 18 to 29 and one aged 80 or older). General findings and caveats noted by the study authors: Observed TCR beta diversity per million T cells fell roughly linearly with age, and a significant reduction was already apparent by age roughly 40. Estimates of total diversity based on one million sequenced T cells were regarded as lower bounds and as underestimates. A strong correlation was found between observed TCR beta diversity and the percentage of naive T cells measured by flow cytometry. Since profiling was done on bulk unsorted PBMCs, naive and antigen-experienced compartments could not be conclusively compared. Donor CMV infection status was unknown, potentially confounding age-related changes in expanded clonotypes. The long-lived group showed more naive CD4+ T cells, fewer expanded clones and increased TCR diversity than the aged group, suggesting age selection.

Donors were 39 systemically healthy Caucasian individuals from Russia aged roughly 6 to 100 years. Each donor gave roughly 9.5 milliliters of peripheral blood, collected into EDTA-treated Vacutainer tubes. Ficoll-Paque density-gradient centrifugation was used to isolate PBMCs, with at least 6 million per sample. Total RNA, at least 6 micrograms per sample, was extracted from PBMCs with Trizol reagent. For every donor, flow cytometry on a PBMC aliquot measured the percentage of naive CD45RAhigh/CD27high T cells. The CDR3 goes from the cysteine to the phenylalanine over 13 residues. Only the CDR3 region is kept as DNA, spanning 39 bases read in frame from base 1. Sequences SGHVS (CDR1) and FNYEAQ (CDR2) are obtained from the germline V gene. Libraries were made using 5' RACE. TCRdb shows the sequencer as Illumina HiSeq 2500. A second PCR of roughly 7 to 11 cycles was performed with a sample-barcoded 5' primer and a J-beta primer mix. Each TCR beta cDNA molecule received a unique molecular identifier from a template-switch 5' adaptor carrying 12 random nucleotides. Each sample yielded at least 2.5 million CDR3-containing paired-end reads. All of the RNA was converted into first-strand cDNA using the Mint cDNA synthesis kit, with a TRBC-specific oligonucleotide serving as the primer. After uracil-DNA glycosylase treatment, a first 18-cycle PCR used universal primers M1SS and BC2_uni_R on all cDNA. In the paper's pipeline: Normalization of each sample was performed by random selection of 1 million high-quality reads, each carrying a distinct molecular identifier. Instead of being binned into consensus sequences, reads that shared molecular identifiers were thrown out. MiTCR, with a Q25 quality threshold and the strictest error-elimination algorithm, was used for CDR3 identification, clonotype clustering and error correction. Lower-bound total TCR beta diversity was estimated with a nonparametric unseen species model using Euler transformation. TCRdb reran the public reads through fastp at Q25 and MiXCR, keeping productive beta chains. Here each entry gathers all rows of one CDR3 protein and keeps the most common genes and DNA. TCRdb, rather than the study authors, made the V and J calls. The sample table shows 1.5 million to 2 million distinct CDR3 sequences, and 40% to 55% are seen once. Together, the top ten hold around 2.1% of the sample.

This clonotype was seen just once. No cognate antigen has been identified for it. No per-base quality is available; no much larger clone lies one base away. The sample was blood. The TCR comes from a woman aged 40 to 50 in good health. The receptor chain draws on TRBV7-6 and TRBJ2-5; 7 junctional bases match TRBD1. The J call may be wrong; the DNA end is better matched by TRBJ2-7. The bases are TGTGCCAGCAGCTTTTCAGGGGGTGACGAGCAGTACTTC. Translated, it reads CASSFSGGDEQYF.